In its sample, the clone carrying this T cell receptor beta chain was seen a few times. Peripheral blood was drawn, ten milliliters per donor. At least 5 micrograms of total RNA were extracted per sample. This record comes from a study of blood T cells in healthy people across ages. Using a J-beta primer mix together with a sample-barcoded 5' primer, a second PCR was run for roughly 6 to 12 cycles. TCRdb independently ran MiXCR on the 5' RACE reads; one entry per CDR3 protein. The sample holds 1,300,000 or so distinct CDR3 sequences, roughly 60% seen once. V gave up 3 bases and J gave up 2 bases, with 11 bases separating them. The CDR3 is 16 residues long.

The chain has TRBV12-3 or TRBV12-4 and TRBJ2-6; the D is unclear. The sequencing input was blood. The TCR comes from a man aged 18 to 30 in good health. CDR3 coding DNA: TGTGCCAGCAGTTTTTGGGGTGTGACTGGGGCCAACGTCCTGACTTTC. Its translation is CASSFWGVTGANVLTF.